These T cell receptor beta chains were read from a single sample in a study of cytomegalovirus exposure and HLA in healthy donors. TCRdb keeps only in-frame clones here, not all; method: immunoSEQ multiplex PCR. The table shows 120,000 to 150,000 clones, with roughly 89% occurring only once. Sequenced: PBMCs. The receptors stem from a man younger than 35 in good health and CMV-seropositive. Each CDR3 is given with its conserved first and last residue. Fields, in order: CDR3 protein, CDR3 DNA, D gene, J gene, V gene, clone size. The D gene is left open where the match is weak. Size is omitted from some rows. Given values are once, few, many or a class for expanded clones.

CASSIYNTEAFF,TGTGCCAGCAGTATCTATAACACTGAAGCTTTCTTT,-,TRBJ1-1,TRBV6-1,-
CASRPQGNQPQHF,TGTGCCAGCAGGCCACAAGGCAATCAGCCCCAGCATTTT,-,TRBJ1-5,TRBV6-5,many
CASSVDRPYTGELFF,TGTGCCAGCAGTGTGGACAGGCCCTACACCGGGGAGCTGTTTTTT,TRBD1,TRBJ2-2,TRBV6-1,-
CASSLVNGRDNEQFF,TGCGCCAGCAGCTTGGTAAACGGGAGAGACAATGAGCAGTTCTTC,-,TRBJ2-1,TRBV5-1,-
CASSPSRQGSSEQYF,TGTGCCAGCTCACCAAGTAGACAGGGGTCTTCCGAGCAGTACTTC,TRBD1,TRBJ2-7,TRBV18,-
CASSSGSGSGELFF,TGTGCCAGCAGTAGCGGGAGCGGGTCCGGGGAGCTGTTTTTT,TRBD2,TRBJ2-2,TRBV6-5,-
CASSYSSSGTYEQYF,TGTGCCAGCAGCTATTCGTCTAGCGGAACCTACGAGCAGTACTTC,TRBD2,TRBJ2-7,TRBV7-2,few
CASSYGSGKNIQYF,TGTGCCAGCAGTTACGGGAGTGGCAAAAACATTCAGTACTTC,-,TRBJ2-4,TRBV2,-
CASSYSYRQGGKTQYF,TGTGCCAGCAGTTACTCCTACCGACAGGGCGGGAAGACCCAGTACTTC,-,TRBJ2-5,TRBV6-5,-
CSVATTGTGGNHGYTF,TGCAGCGTTGCCACCACCGGGACAGGGGGAAATCATGGCTACACCTTC,TRBD1,TRBJ1-2,TRBV29-1,-
CATRRQGSVTEAFF,TGTGCCACCAGGAGGCAGGGTTCGGTCACTGAAGCTTTCTTT,-,TRBJ1-1,TRBV15,once
CASSTESSYNSPLHF,TGTGCCAGCAGTACCGAGAGCTCCTATAATTCACCCCTCCACTTT,-,TRBJ1-6,TRBV27,-
CASSYSSITSGNTIYF,TGTGCCAGCAGTTACTCGTCAATCACATCTGGAAACACCATATATTTT,-,TRBJ1-3,TRBV6-5,-
CASRIAYRGLGYTF,TGCGCCAGCAGAATCGCCTATAGGGGGCTTGGCTACACCTTC,TRBD1,TRBJ1-2,TRBV5-1,-
CASSYLGQANQPQHF,TGTGCCAGCAGTTACTTGGGACAGGCTAACCAGCCCCAGCATTTT,TRBD1,TRBJ1-5,TRBV6-6,-
CASSIGHSTEQYF,TGTGCCAGTAGTATAGGGCACAGCACCGAGCAGTACTTC,-,TRBJ2-7,TRBV19,once
CASSSGAGRGGNQPQHF,TGTGCCAGCAGCTCAGGGGCAGGGAGAGGTGGCAATCAGCCCCAGCATTTT,-,TRBJ1-5,TRBV7-9,-
CASRDSLNTEAFF,TGCGCCAGCCGGGACAGCCTGAACACTGAAGCTTTCTTT,TRBD1,TRBJ1-1,TRBV10-1,-
CATGQAAEPAGGYTF,TGCGCCACGGGACAGGCAGCCGAGCCTGCTGGGGGCTACACCTTC,TRBD1,TRBJ1-2,TRBV10-1,once
CASSQPQETQYF,TGTGCCAGCAGCCAACCCCAGGAGACCCAGTACTTC,-,TRBJ2-5,TRBV4-2,-
CASSINWGQRTEAFF,TGTGCCAGCAGTATAAACTGGGGGCAGAGAACTGAAGCTTTCTTT,-,TRBJ1-1,TRBV28,once
CASSFGVTEAFF,TGTGCCAGCAGTTTCGGGGTAACTGAAGCTTTCTTT,-,TRBJ1-1,TRBV28,-
CASNPAGALTYEQYF,TGTGCCAGCAACCCGGCGGGAGCCCTAACCTACGAGCAGTACTTC,TRBD2,TRBJ2-7,TRBV7-2,-
CASSYSSGTGTINTEAFF,TGTGCCAGCAGCTATTCTTCCGGGACAGGGACAATAAACACTGAAGCTTTCTTT,TRBD1,TRBJ1-1,TRBV5-5,-
CASSLKPGAEADTQYF,TGTGCCAGCAGCCTAAAACCAGGGGCTGAGGCCGATACGCAGTATTTT,-,TRBJ2-3,TRBV11-2,-